A single sample is the source of the 4 T cell receptor beta chains below, sequenced in a study of a mutant IDH1 vaccine in newly diagnosed glioma. Generated by immunoSEQ multiplex PCR, the TCRdb table keeps only in-frame clones and is missing some. The repertoire holds roughly 43,000 clones, with about 75% as singletons. The sample's time point: week 23, last vaccination. The study gave 300 ug of mutant IDH1 20-mer peptide per vaccine dose, with topical imiquimod. These TCRs are of unknown antigen specificity. The sequenced sample was PBMCs, obtained from a glioma patient whose treatment included an IDH1 peptide vaccine. Source of these receptors: a man aged 45 to 65 with glioma.

The chain is built from TRBV4-3 and TRBJ1-1; D perhaps matches TRBD1 (5 bases). There are 15 residues in the CDR3. Trimming stripped 2 bases from V and 4 bases from J, with 14 bases between. Germline V lookup: CDR1 LGHNA, CDR2 YSLEER. CDR3 region: CASSQITRGTTEAFF. In DNA, the CDR3 is TGCGCCAGCAGCCAAATTACAAGAGGGACCACTGAAGCTTTCTTT.

J is TRBJ1-4 and V is TRBV27; TRBD1 is a possible D gene (5 bases). This CDR3 has 15 amino acids. The V and J ends lost 5 bases and 0 bases respectively, with 10 bases between them. Germline V gives CDR1 MNHEY, CDR2 SMNVEV (reference sequence). CDR3 amino acids: CASSVNRPTNEKLFF. CDR3 bases: TGTGCCAGCAGTGTCAACAGGCCAACTAATGAAAAACTGTTTTTT. Combining the CDR3 with reference TRBV27 and TRBJ1-4 gives the whole variable domain EAQVTQNPRYLITVTGKKLTVTCSQNMNHEYMSWYRQDPGLGLRQIYYSMNVEVTDKGDVPEGYKVSRKEKRNFPLILESPSPNQTSLYFCASSVNRPTNEKLFFGSGTQLSVL.

The V gene is TRBV7-6, the J gene TRBJ1-5, with no clear D. Germline V gene lookup returns CDR1 SGHVS and CDR2 FNYEAQ. V was cut by 0 bases and J by 6 bases, with 3 bases left in between. This CDR3 spans 12 amino acids. The CDR3 region is CASSLAGQPQHF. As DNA, the CDR3 is TGTGCCAGCAGCTTAGCAGGTCAGCCCCAGCATTTT.

A remark on this clone: A much bigger clone sits one base away, suggesting this may be a read error. Since the CDR3 does not end with the conserved phenylalanine or tryptophan, this likely comes from a read error. The rearrangement joins TRBV25-1 to TRBJ1-2; 7 bases align to TRBD1. There are 14 residues in the CDR3. Germline V gene data show CDR1 as MGHDK and CDR2 as SYGVNS. The V and J ends lost 2 bases and 4 bases, in that order; junction bases with no gene match: 4. The CDR3 sequence: CASSEIGGGYGYTS. CDR3 bases: TGTGCCAGCAGTGAAATAGGGGGCGGCTATGGCTACACCTCC.